Below, 18 T cell receptor beta chains from the same sample are listed, as sequenced in a study of cytomegalovirus exposure and HLA in healthy donors. 13 Jbeta primers and 60 Vbeta primers were used for the PCR. TCRdb's table, derived via immunoSEQ multiplex PCR, lists solely in-frame clones and lacks some. Of tens of thousands of clones listed, about 80% were seen once; the top ten hold approximately 7.4%. Sequenced: PBMCs. These receptors were taken from a man aged 60-69 years in good health and CMV-seronegative.

This clone was seen only a few times. This chain connects TRBV14 to TRBJ1-4, with TRBD1 identical over 7 bases. The CDR3 sequence is 16 residues long. CDR1 is SGHDN, CDR2 FVKESK, per germline. J gave up 4 bases and V 4 bases, and 9 bases lay outside the gene matches. The CDR3 nucleotides are TGTGCCAGCAGCCGCGGACCGGGACAGTATAATGAAAAACTGTTTTTT. Its translation is CASSRGPGQYNEKLFF.

The chain uses TRBV18 and TRBJ2-2; TRBD2 matches 11 bases. Germline CDR1 KGHSH, CDR2 LQKENI. The CDR3 is made up of 16 amino acids. J was trimmed by 4 bases and V by 5 bases; bases with no gene match: 6. The CDR3 loop is CASSSGTSGITGELFF. CDR3 coding DNA: TGTGCCAGCTCATCGGGGACTAGCGGAATCACCGGGGAGCTGTTTTTT. The whole variable domain, remainder taken from reference TRBV18 and TRBJ2-2, is NAGVMQNPRHLVRRRGQEARLRCSPMKGHSHVYWYRQLPEEGLKFMVYLQKENIIDESGMPKERFSAEFPKEGPSILRIQQVVRGDSAAYFCASSSGTSGITGELFFGEGSRLTVL.

J is TRBJ1-3 and V is TRBV2; 8 bases match TRBD1. Germline V CDR1 and CDR2: SNHLY, FYNNEI. V lost 2 bases and J lost 4; bases outside the gene matches: 4. The CDR3 totals 15 residues. CDR3 coding DNA: TGTGCCAGCAGTGAACAGGGGGCAGCAGGAAACACCATATATTTT. This gives the protein CASSEQGAAGNTIYF. The entire variable domain, with the rest obtained from reference TRBV2 and TRBJ1-3, is as follows: EPEVTQTPSHQVTQMGQEVILRCVPISNHLYFYWYRQILGQKVEFLVSFYNNEISEKSEIFDDQFSVERPDGSNFTLKIRSTKLEDSAMYFCASSEQGAAGNTIYFGEGSWLTVV.

CDR3 residues: CASSLAGGPAGEQFF. The CDR3 coding sequence is TGTGCCAGCAGCTTAGCGGGAGGCCCCGCGGGTGAGCAGTTCTTC. This chain links TRBV7-2 with TRBJ2-1; D may be TRBD2 (6 bases). CDR3 length equals 15 residues. The V end lost 0 bases, the J end lost 9 bases, and 15 bases lay between the germline ends. Germline loops: CDR1 SGHTA, CDR2 FQGNSA.

The chain is built from TRBV19 and TRBJ2-3; 10 nucleotides align to TRBD2. The CDR3 spans 14 residues. The J segment lost 7 bases and the V segment lost 4 bases, leaving 5 bases of the junction unmatched. Germline V gene data show CDR1 as LNHDA and CDR2 as SQIVND (reference sequence). CDR3 DNA sequence: TGTGCCAGTAGTAGGCTAGCGGGAGACCATACGCAGTATTTT. This encodes CASSRLAGDHTQYF.

V and J are TRBV4-1 and TRBJ2-1; 14 positions agree with TRBD2. Germline loops: CDR1 MGHRA, CDR2 YSYEKL. Trimming took 4 bases from V and 8 from J; bases not matched to a gene: 4. The CDR3 is 15 residues long. This chain's CDR3 is CASSREGLAGDEQFF. The CDR3 DNA sequence: TGCGCCAGCAGCCGCGAGGGACTAGCGGGAGATGAGCAGTTCTTC.

This clone was seen only once. V is TRBV5-6 and J is TRBJ2-3; 9 nucleotides align to TRBD1. V trimming: 2 bases; J trimming: 3 bases; junction bases outside the gene matches: 4. Germline V gene data show CDR1 as SGHDT and CDR2 as YYEEEE. This CDR3 contains 15 residues. The DNA of the CDR3 is TGTGCCAGCAGCTTTCGGACAGGGGTAACAGATACGCAGTATTTT. Encoded protein: CASSFRTGVTDTQYF.

The genes are TRBV6-5 and TRBJ1-6, with TRBD1 matching 9 bases. The V segment lost 7 bases and the J segment 10 bases; nucleotides outside the gene matches: 5. This CDR3 has 13 amino acids. Germline CDR1 MNHEY, CDR2 SVGAGI. CDR3 in amino acids: CASMEDRGSPLHF. CDR3 bases: TGTGCCAGCATGGAGGACAGGGGATCACCCCTCCACTTT.

The V and J genes are TRBV7-9 and TRBJ1-1, with a possible D match to TRBD1 (5 bases). Germline CDR1 reads SEHNR; CDR2 reads FQNEAQ (reference sequence). The CDR3 extends over 13 amino acids. V gave up 3 bases and J gave up 8 bases, with 13 bases separating them. The CDR3 loop is CASSFDGASEAFF. The CDR3 DNA reads as TGTGCCAGCAGCTTTGATGGGGCATCCGAAGCTTTCTTT. Drawing the rest from reference TRBV7-9 and TRBJ1-1, the complete variable domain is DTGVSQNPRHKITKRGQNVTFRCDPISEHNRLYWYRQTLGQGPEFLTYFQNEAQLEKSRLLSDRFSAERPKGSFSTLEIQRTEQGDSAMYLCASSFDGASEAFFGQGTRLTVV.

The gene calls are TRBV7-3 and TRBJ2-2; 7 nucleotides align to TRBD2. Germline CDR1 is SGHTA and CDR2 is FQGTGA. V was clipped by 3 bases and J by 3 bases; unmatched bases: 4. This CDR3 comprises 15 residues. The DNA of the CDR3 is TGTGCCAGCAGCTTGAGCGGGATCGACACCGGGGAGCTGTTTTTT. Translation gives CASSLSGIDTGELFF.

This clone was seen a few times. The chain couples TRBV6-5 to TRBJ1-4; TRBD1 matches 7 bases. J gave up 6 bases and V 0 bases, and 4 bases lay outside the gene matches. Germline V gives CDR1 MNHEY, CDR2 SVGAGI. This CDR3 contains 15 residues. The CDR3 sequence: CASSYSDRFHEKLFF. The CDR3 nucleotides are TGTGCCAGCAGTTACTCGGACAGGTTTCATGAAAAACTGTTTTTT.

The rearrangement links TRBV2 to TRBJ1-1; 9 nucleotides agree with TRBD1. The CDR3 runs to 13 residues. Losses at the gene ends were 7 bases for V and 5 bases for J; bases not matched to a gene: 5. Per the germline V gene, CDR1 is SNHLY and CDR2 is FYNNEI. CDR3 residues: CASMGDRATEAFF. For the CDR3, the DNA is TGTGCCAGCATGGGGGACAGGGCAACTGAAGCTTTCTTT.

This chain links TRBV2 with TRBJ1-5, with D perhaps TRBD1 (6 bases). CDR1 is SNHLY, CDR2 FYNNEI, per germline. The CDR3 is 15 amino acids. Trimming removed 5 bases at V and 3 bases at J, with 14 bases between. CDR3 DNA sequence: TGTGCCAGCAGTAACAGGGTTTCGTTCAATCAGCCCCAGCATTTT. As protein: CASSNRVSFNQPQHF.

The chain combines TRBV30 with TRBJ2-7; D is possibly TRBD2 (5 bases). The CDR3 runs to 14 residues. The ends were cut back, 1 base at V and 2 bases at J, with 12 bases in the middle. The germline CDR1 and CDR2 sequences are GTSNPN and SVGIG (reference sequence). The CDR3 bases are TGTGCCTGGAGTGCCGGGAACAACCCCTACGAGCAGTACTTC. It translates to CAWSAGNNPYEQYF.

The DNA for the CDR3 is TGCGCCAGCAGCCAAGAAACAGGGTGGAGCTCCTACGAGCAGTACTTC. Translation: CASSQETGWSSYEQYF. The chain carries TRBV4-1 and TRBJ2-7, with D perhaps matching TRBD1 (6 bases). Germline assignment: CDR1 MGHRA and CDR2 YSYEKL. CDR3 size: 16 residues. The V end lost 0 bases, the J end lost 0 bases, and 12 bases lay between the germline ends.

The chain links TRBV7-9 to TRBJ2-5; D is possibly TRBD1 (6 bases). Germline-derived CDR1 and CDR2 are SEHNR and FQNEAQ (reference sequence). CDR3 length equals 16 residues. Trimming removed 4 bases at V and 1 base at J, with 16 bases between. The CDR3 reads CASSSTGTQPQETQYF. In DNA form, the CDR3 reads TGTGCCAGCAGCTCGACCGGGACACAACCCCAAGAGACCCAGTACTTC. The whole variable domain, remainder taken from reference TRBV7-9 and TRBJ2-5, is DTGVSQNPRHKITKRGQNVTFRCDPISEHNRLYWYRQTLGQGPEFLTYFQNEAQLEKSRLLSDRFSAERPKGSFSTLEIQRTEQGDSAMYLCASSSTGTQPQETQYFGPGTRLLVL.

The V and J genes are TRBV27 and TRBJ1-2; 7 bases are shared with TRBD1. The V segment lost 7 bases and the J segment 7 bases; nucleotides outside the gene matches: 12. CDR3 length: 14 residues. In germline, CDR1 is MNHEY, CDR2 SMNVEV (reference sequence). CDR3 region: CASKSIDRVGGYTF. In DNA form, the CDR3 reads TGTGCCAGCAAAAGTATAGACAGGGTGGGTGGCTACACCTTC.

V and J are TRBV23-1 and TRBJ1-5, with 9 bases lining up with TRBD1. TRBV23-1 belongs to the ORF category, with a function that is uncertain. The length of the CDR3 is 19 residues. V dropped 3 bases and J dropped 3; count of bases not matched to a gene: 15. In DNA form, the CDR3 reads TGCGCCAGCAGTCATGCCGGGACAGGGAAAAAGTTAACCAATCAGCCCCAGCATTTT. Its translation is CASSHAGTGKKLTNQPQHF.